The 13 T cell receptor beta chains given below trace back to one sample, sequenced in a study of blood T cell repertoires in COVID-19. Sequencing was performed with immunoSEQ multiplex PCR; in TCRdb, only in-frame clones are kept and a portion is missing. The sample has some 290,000 clones; 80% to 90% are singletons. The material sequenced was peripheral blood. The receptor set was obtained from a woman aged 25 to 39 with COVID-19, enrolled during active disease.

This sequence joins TRBV5-6 and TRBJ2-3; no definite D call. This CDR3 region has 15 residues. Looked up from germline, CDR1 is SGHDT and CDR2 is YYEEEE. V was cut by 4 bases and J by 2 bases, with 14 bases left in between. CDR3 DNA sequence: TGTGCCAGCAGCACCCTCGGAGATTACACAGATACGCAGTATTTT. Residues: CASSTLGDYTDTQYF.

The chain combines TRBV5-1 with TRBJ2-7; D remains ambiguous. Trimming removed 4 bases at V and 3 bases at J, with 8 bases between. The CDR3 is 12 amino acids. Looked up from germline, CDR1 is SGHRS and CDR2 is YFSETQ. The CDR3 bases are TGCGCCAGCAGCCTGTCAGACTACGAGCAGTACTTC. This gives the protein CASSLSDYEQYF.

The rearrangement links TRBV6-4 to TRBJ2-1; 7 nucleotides align to TRBD2. With V trimmed by 2 bases and J by 2 bases, 3 bases remained unmatched. Germline assignment: CDR1 MRHNA and CDR2 SNTAGT. This CDR3 is 15 amino acids long. The CDR3, as DNA: TGTGCCAGCAGTGACCAGAGCGGGGCCTACAATGAGCAGTTCTTC. Residues: CASSDQSGAYNEQFF.

This chain links TRBV5-1 with TRBJ2-5; 14 bases match TRBD2. CDR3 length equals 14 residues. After removal of 7 bases from V and 9 bases from J, the junction contained 8 bases not matched to a gene. Germline V gene data show CDR1 as SGHRS and CDR2 as YFSETQ. Here the CDR3 DNA reads TGCGCCAGCGGGACTAGCGGGGGTCCCGGGGCCCAGTACTTC. Residues: CASGTSGGPGAQYF.

The chain recombines TRBV5-4 with TRBJ2-1; a possible D gene is TRBD2 (5 bases). Germline CDR1 SGHNT, CDR2 YYREEE (reference sequence). V was clipped by 4 bases and J by 0 bases, with 17 bases between them. CDR3 length: 17 amino acids. The CDR3 region is CASSAEGYYPSYNEQFF. Written as DNA, the CDR3 is TGTGCCAGCAGCGCTGAGGGTTACTACCCCTCCTACAATGAGCAGTTCTTC.

J is TRBJ1-6 and V is TRBV6-5; D is possibly TRBD1 (6 bases). Trimming stripped 6 bases from V and 11 bases from J, with 20 bases between. This CDR3 is 15 amino acids long. CDR1 is MNHEY, CDR2 SVGAGI, per germline. CDR3 sequence reads: CASSLGGGLGAPLHF. The CDR3 region has the DNA TGTGCCAGCAGCTTAGGGGGGGGACTAGGGGCACCCCTCCACTTT.

The rearrangement uses TRBV5-1 and TRBJ2-2; 9 positions agree with TRBD1. CDR1 is SGHRS, CDR2 YFSETQ, per germline. This CDR3 comprises 19 residues. With 3 bases clipped from V and 5 bases from J, the junction kept 17 bases outside the gene matches. This CDR3 is CASSSYPKVGTGLTGELFF. DNA for the CDR3: TGCGCCAGCAGCTCCTACCCCAAAGTCGGGACAGGGCTTACCGGGGAGCTGTTTTTT.

This rearrangement joins TRBV2 to TRBJ2-7, with D perhaps matching TRBD2 (5 bases). V was shortened by 7 bases and J by 2 bases, with 15 bases between the two germline ends. The CDR3 runs 14 residues. CDR1 and CDR2 from the germline V gene are SNHLY and FYNNEI. In nucleotides, the CDR3 is TGTGCCAGCATTCTCCTGAGCGGAACCTACGAGCAGTACTTC. Protein product: CASILLSGTYEQYF.

The CDR3 here is CASSLHRSTEAFF. The DNA for the CDR3 is TGTGCCAGTAGTCTCCATCGGTCCACTGAAGCTTTCTTT. The chain couples TRBV19 to TRBJ1-1, with D uncertain. The germline V and J ends were trimmed by 5 bases and 4 bases, with 11 bases remaining between them. The germline V gene encodes CDR1 LNHDA and CDR2 SQIVND (reference sequence). The CDR3 loop spans 13 amino acids.

This clone has only one observation. J is TRBJ2-7 and V is TRBV11-3, with TRBD1 as a possible D gene (6 bases). The CDR3 is made up of 12 amino acids. Trimming removed 4 bases at V and 5 bases at J, with 9 bases between. CDR1 SGHNT and CDR2 YENEEA come from the germline V gene. The CDR3 DNA follows: TGTGCCAGCAGCTCCAGGGGCCACGAGCAGTACTTC. Protein product: CASSSRGHEQYF.

The chain recombines TRBV5-6 with TRBJ1-2; D is ambiguous. V lost 0 bases to trimming and J lost 0 bases, with 6 bases between them. CDR1 is SGHDT and CDR2 is YYEEEE in the germline V gene. The CDR3 covers 14 residues. CDR3 amino acids: CASSLGNTNYGYTF. DNA for the CDR3: TGTGCCAGCAGCTTGGGTAATACTAACTATGGCTACACCTTC.

The rearrangement links TRBV3-1 (or the pseudogene TRBV3-2) to TRBJ1-2; D is ambiguous. The CDR3 covers 12 residues. V shed 1 base and J shed 8 bases, with 8 bases lying between them. Per the germline V gene, CDR1 is LGHDT and CDR2 is YNNKEL (reference sequence). The CDR3 protein is CASSQGAGGYTF. CDR3 nucleotides: TGTGCCAGCAGCCAAGGGGCCGGCGGCTACACCTTC.

The DNA of the CDR3 is TGTGCCAGCAGTCCCTCTCTTGGCCTCCTCTCCTACGAGCAGTACTTC. Translating it yields CASSPSLGLLSYEQYF. This rearrangement joins TRBV27 to TRBJ2-7; D unclear. Germline V gene sequence: CDR1 MNHEY, CDR2 SMNVEV (reference sequence). The CDR3 consists of 16 residues. The ends were cut back, 5 bases at V and 0 bases at J, with 17 bases in the middle.